Presented here are 11 T cell receptor beta chains from one specimen sequenced in a study of PD-1 blockade in classical Hodgkin lymphoma. Time point in this sample: cycle 4 day 1 (C4D1), after six to seven weeks of nivolumab. Relapse after autologous stem cell transplantation occurred in every patient, and brentuximab vedotin exposure varied. By magnetic negative selection, CD8+ T cells were isolated from the thawed PBMCs. The assay was immunoSEQ multiplex PCR, and TCRdb's table has in-frame clones only and misses some. The sample has 12,000 or so clones; about 85% are singletons. The source material was CD8+ T cells from blood, sampled before the fourth cycle of nivolumab. The receptors here all came from a human donor with classical Hodgkin lymphoma. The donor label of this sample is uncertain.

This sequence joins TRBV11-3 and TRBJ2-2, with unresolved D. Germline loops: CDR1 SGHNT, CDR2 YENEEA. V lost 3 bases and J 8 bases, leaving 16 bases between the germline ends. The CDR3 runs 15 residues. This CDR3 is CASSLEGTNRGELFF. The CDR3 DNA follows: TGTGCCAGCAGCTTGGAAGGTACCAATCGTGGGGAGCTGTTTTTT. Full variable domain (outside the CDR3, taken from reference TRBV11-3 and TRBJ2-2): EAGVVQSPRYKIIEKKQPVAFWCNPISGHNTLYWYLQNLGQGPELLIRYENEEAVDDSQLPKDRFSAERLKGVDSTLKIQPAELGDSAVYLCASSLEGTNRGELFFGEGSRLTVL.

V usage is TRBV10-3 and J usage is TRBJ2-1; no clear D. This CDR3 is 12 amino acids long. Between the trimmed V and J ends, which lost 3 bases and 12 bases, there was a span of 12 bases. Germline V gene lookup returns CDR1 ENHRY and CDR2 SYGVKD. Here the CDR3 reads CAISERLHGQFF. Here the CDR3 DNA reads TGTGCCATCAGTGAACGCCTCCATGGGCAGTTCTTC.

The chain joins TRBV7-6 to TRBJ2-2, with 16 bases aligning to TRBD2. V shed 5 bases, J shed 5 bases, and the junction held 8 bases outside the gene matches. The CDR3 consists of 18 residues. The V gene's germline CDR1 is SGHVS and CDR2 FNYEAQ. The CDR3 DNA reads as TGTGCCAGCAGCCTGGGACTAGCGGGAGGGCCGGAAACCGGGGAGCTGTTTTTT. Its protein product is CASSLGLAGGPETGELFF.

This sequence joins TRBV4-1 and TRBJ2-1; D remains ambiguous. The CDR3 has 14 amino acids. V lost 0 bases and J lost 4, with 7 bases in between. CDR1 and CDR2 from the germline V gene are MGHRA and YSYEKL. The CDR3 loop is CASSQEPNYNEQFF. The CDR3 DNA reads TGCGCCAGCAGCCAAGAACCGAATTACAATGAGCAGTTCTTC.

The V and J genes are TRBV4-1 and TRBJ2-3, with D perhaps given as TRBD1 or TRBD2 (6 bases each). Per the germline V gene, CDR1 is MGHRA and CDR2 is YSYEKL. The CDR3 is 16 amino acids. The ends were cut back, 7 bases at V and 4 bases at J, with 21 bases in the middle. CDR3 sequence: CASNPKGDGGPDTQYF. The CDR3 DNA follows: TGCGCCAGCAACCCAAAGGGAGACGGGGGCCCAGATACGCAGTATTTT.

The chain recombines TRBV10-2 with TRBJ2-7; no clear D. V lost 0 bases to trimming and J lost 0 bases, with 3 bases between them. CDR1 WSHSY and CDR2 SAAADI come from the germline V gene. This CDR3 region has 13 residues. CDR3 bases: TGCGCCAGCAGTGAGTCACCCTCCTACGAGCAGTACTTC. Its translation: CASSESPSYEQYF.

The chain has TRBV5-4 and TRBJ1-3, with D possibly being TRBD1 (6 bases). The CDR3 is 16 residues long. V was trimmed by 3 bases and J by 0 bases, leaving 13 bases between them. CDR1 SGHNT and CDR2 YYREEE come from the germline V gene (reference sequence). CDR3 residues: CASSSLGGFSGNTIYF. The CDR3 DNA is TGTGCCAGCAGCTCCCTCGGGGGCTTCTCTGGAAACACCATATATTTT.

The gene calls are TRBV19 and TRBJ1-1; D is uncertain. Germline V CDR1 and CDR2: LNHDA, SQIVND (reference sequence). The CDR3 is 13 amino acids. Trimming pared 4 bases from V and 6 bases from J, leaving 12 bases between. DNA for the CDR3: TGTGCCAGTAGTACGCTCGCAGGCGCTGAAGCTTTCTTT. Translated, it gives CASSTLAGAEAFF.

The genes are TRBV5-6 and TRBJ2-1, with 12 bases identical to TRBD2. The CDR3 consists of 12 residues. Unmatched junction bases numbered 0, after V lost 0 bases and J lost 14 bases. The germline CDR1 and CDR2 sequences are SGHDT and YYEEEE. CDR3 sequence reads: CASSLGTSGKFF. The CDR3 bases are TGTGCCAGCAGCTTGGGGACTAGCGGGAAGTTCTTC.

This sequence joins TRBV5-1 and TRBJ2-1; TRBD2 matches at 13 bases. V dropped 3 bases and J dropped 1; count of bases not matched to a gene: 13. The germline CDR1 and CDR2 sequences are SGHRS and YFSETQ. The CDR3 has 20 amino acids. The chain's CDR3 is CASSSGLAGAGPGSYNEQFF. The CDR3 DNA reads TGCGCCAGCAGCTCAGGACTAGCGGGAGCAGGGCCGGGGTCCTACAATGAGCAGTTCTTC. The entire variable domain, with the rest obtained from reference TRBV5-1 and TRBJ2-1, is as follows: KAGVTQTPRYLIKTRGQQVTLSCSPISGHRSVSWYQQTPGQGLQFLFEYFSETQRNKGNFPGRFSGRQFSNSRSEMNVSTLELGDSALYLCASSSGLAGAGPGSYNEQFFGPGTRLTVL.

The genes are TRBV4-1 and TRBJ2-5, with D possibly matching TRBD2 (6 bases). Germline CDR1 is MGHRA and CDR2 is YSYEKL. Trimming stripped 0 bases from V and 4 bases from J, with 18 bases between. This CDR3 has 17 amino acids. The CDR3 DNA reads as TGCGCCAGCAGCCAAGATCCTGAGGAGGGCAGGCGAGAGACCCAGTACTTC. It is translated as CASSQDPEEGRRETQYF.